The clone carrying this T cell receptor (beta chain) was found once. As yet, its antigen is unknown. The record originates from a study of CD8+CD57+ T cells in acquired aplastic anemia. About the research overall: Sorted CD4+ plus CD8+ cells gave DNA averaging roughly 3 ug. Regarding the study as a whole: Comparison of patients with controls identified around 28 shared CD8+ CDR3 sequences.

The CDR3 spans 15 residues. V was clipped by 4 bases and J by 3 bases, with 16 bases between them. Germline V gene sequence: CDR1 SGHVS, CDR2 FQNEAQ. The sequenced patients had an expansion of CD8+CD57+ cells seen by flow cytometry. Severe acquired aplastic anemia affected all patients. The study sampled blood from patients who had received no therapy. Genomic DNA constituted the template upon which TCR beta VDJ and CDR3 profiling was performed. TCRdb passed the reads through MiXCR, listing each CDR3 protein once. The repertoire holds around 180,000 distinct CDR3 sequences, with less than 60% as singletons.

The chain couples TRBV7-8 to TRBJ2-7, with a possible D match to TRBD2 (6 bases). The sequenced material came from sorted CD4+, CD8+, or CD8+CD57+ T cells (not recorded which) from PBMCs. The clonotype originates from a human donor with aplastic anemia. CDR3 in DNA: TGTGCCAGCAGCTACCGTCCGGGGGAAATCTACGAGCAGTACTTC. Its translation is CASSYRPGEIYEQYF.